This T cell receptor (beta chain) was obtained from a study of regulatory T cells in long-lasting Graves disease. Study-level points and caveats: Limited samples may have lowered accuracy. Those with persistent disease had in common more public clonotypes (about 3,000) than new patients (roughly 970).

Sequencing libraries for TCR beta were prepared with iRepertoire HTBI primers and Arm-PCR of CDR3 regions. MiXCR, applied by TCRdb to the multiplex PCR reads, yields one record per CDR3 protein. This table has a few hundred thousand distinct CDR3 sequences, around 20% appearing once. Worth noting for this clonotype: The antigen remains unidentified.

Documented time point: persistent/refractory GD, antithyroid drugs over 5 years with positive TRAb. Generation of the TCR library employed RNA extracted from PBMCs. The TCR sequence derives from a female donor with Graves disease. The source was peripheral blood mononuclear cells (PBMCs), collected when the disease was refractory, from a patient treated with antithyroid drugs.

CDR3 nucleotides: TGTGCCAGCAGCCCTAGCGGGAGTGGCACCGGGGAGCTGTTTTTT. Translating it yields CASSPSGSGTGELFF. The V and J genes are TRBV7-9 and TRBJ2-2; 10 bases align to TRBD2. With 5 bases clipped from V and 4 bases from J, the junction kept 4 bases outside the gene matches. The CDR3 totals 15 residues. Looked up from germline, CDR1 is SEHNR and CDR2 is FQNEAQ (reference sequence).